The sequence of this T cell receptor beta chain was determined in a study of Ad26.COV2.S vaccination and SARS-CoV-2 variants. V trimming: 3 bases; J trimming: 5 bases; junction bases outside the gene matches: 9. The V gene's germline CDR1 is LGHNA and CDR2 YNFKEQ. The CDR3 consists of 16 residues. Sample treatment: 15 to 20 received Ad26.COV2.S at low or high dose, single or two shots; about 5 received placebo; per-sample allocation not given. Following the first vaccine or placebo injection, samples were taken on day 63. Clones were read by immunoSEQ multiplex PCR, and TCRdb kept only the in-frame ones, dropping some. The sample shows roughly 320,000 clones, roughly 84% of them seen only once.

This receptor was identified in a person between 18 and 59 years old who received the Ad26.COV2.S COVID-19 vaccine or a placebo. Sequenced material: peripheral blood, taken in a trial of Ad26.COV2.S vaccine versus placebo. The rearrangement joins TRBV4-2 to TRBJ1-4, with TRBD1 matching over 7 bases. CDR3 loop: CASSQYRARGNEKLFF. The CDR3 DNA follows: TGTGCCAGCAGCCAGTATAGGGCCAGGGGGAATGAAAAACTGTTTTTT.